These 20 T cell receptor beta chains were all obtained from the same sample, sequenced in a study of shared clonotypes between healthy human individuals. Repertoires were generated with immunoSEQ multiplex PCR, while TCRdb's copy carries only in-frame clones and drops some. This repertoire shows about 2.2 million clones, just under 95% found once; its top ten account for about 1.7%. The naive CD8 population came from CD45RO-negative cells selected for CCR7, without terminally differentiated effector memory CD45RA+ cells. Specimen: naive CD8+ T cells from PBMCs. These receptors were collected from a man aged 18 to 29 in good health. Some clones in this sample may be carry-over from other donors' samples.

The CDR3 DNA is TGTGCCAGCAGCTTAACCAGCGGGGGGCTTATATACGAGCAGTACTTC. Translated, it gives CASSLTSGGLIYEQYF. The chain joins TRBV7-9 to TRBJ2-7; 9 bases map to TRBD2. V lost 2 bases to trimming and J lost 4 bases; unmatched junction nucleotides: 9. The CDR3 spans 16 residues. Germline-derived CDR1 and CDR2 are SEHNR and FQNEAQ (reference sequence).

This clone was seen only once. V gene TRBV4-3 combines with J gene TRBJ2-1, with D possibly being TRBD1 (6 bases). This CDR3 has 18 amino acids. Germline CDR1 is LGHNA and CDR2 is YSLEER. V lost 0 bases to trimming and J lost 0 bases, with 15 bases between them. This CDR3 is CASSQDGGTGTSYNEQFF. In DNA, the CDR3 is TGCGCCAGCAGCCAAGACGGCGGTACAGGGACCTCCTACAATGAGCAGTTCTTC.

A note on this clone: Other DNA variants within this sample encode the same CDR3. The chain employs TRBV9 and TRBJ2-1, with 10 bases matching TRBD1. Germline V lookup: CDR1 SGDLS, CDR2 YYNGEE. The CDR3 length is 15 residues. Trimming cost V 3 bases and J 5 bases; bases outside gene matches: 5. DNA of the CDR3: TGTGCCAGCAGCGGAACCGGGACAGGGGACAATGAGCAGTTCTTC. It encodes CASSGTGTGDNEQFF.

The CDR3 DNA follows: TGTGCCTGGAGGCTGCGGCCCTACGTAGAGCAGTACTTC. It encodes CAWRLRPYVEQYF. This chain connects TRBV30 to TRBJ2-7, with D unresolved. This CDR3 has 13 amino acids. Germline V gene sequence: CDR1 GTSNPN, CDR2 SVGIG (reference sequence). V was clipped by 3 bases and J by 7 bases, with 16 bases between them.

CDR3 amino acids: CASSYVGGDTEAFF. The CDR3 nucleotides read TGTGCCAGCAGTTACGTAGGGGGCGACACTGAAGCTTTCTTT. The V and J genes are TRBV6-5 and TRBJ1-1, with 7 bases aligning to TRBD1. The CDR3 totals 14 residues. The ends lost 2 bases at V and 3 bases at J; junction bases unmatched: 3. Germline CDR1 MNHEY, CDR2 SVGAGI.

The V and J genes are TRBV10-1 and TRBJ1-1; unclear D gene. The CDR3 contains 16 residues. V was pared by 2 bases and J by 1 base, with 14 bases between. Germline CDR1 and CDR2: WNHNN and SYGVQD (reference sequence). Here the CDR3 reads CASSEPRGPENTEAFF. The CDR3 DNA is TGCGCCAGCAGTGAGCCCCGAGGACCGGAGAACACTGAAGCTTTCTTT.

The CDR3 DNA reads as TGTGCCAGCAGCTCCACAGGGTTCTATAGCAATCAGCCCCAGCATTTT. Its protein product is CASSSTGFYSNQPQHF. The chain couples TRBV7-8 to TRBJ1-5; D might be TRBD1 (6 bases). V was shortened by 4 bases and J by 0 bases, with 13 bases between the two germline ends. The CDR3 covers 16 residues. The germline V gene has CDR1 SGHVS and CDR2 FQNEAQ.

V and J are TRBV28 and TRBJ1-2, with 9 bases matching TRBD1. Looked up from germline, CDR1 is MDHEN and CDR2 is SYDVKM. This CDR3 is built from 16 residues. With V trimmed by 2 bases and J by 7 bases, 11 bases remained unmatched. The CDR3 loop reads CASSLRKQGAFGGYTF. CDR3 DNA sequence: TGTGCCAGCAGTTTAAGGAAACAGGGGGCGTTTGGTGGCTACACCTTC.

This clone has only one observation. J is TRBJ1-5 and V is TRBV7-3; the D gene is possibly TRBD1 (6 bases). The CDR3 contains 19 residues. Germline CDR1 reads SGHTA; CDR2 reads FQGTGA. The V end lost 4 bases, the J end lost 0 bases, and 22 bases lay between the germline ends. CDR3 protein: CASSCLTGPPVYSNQPQHF. In DNA form, the CDR3 reads TGTGCCAGCAGCTGCCTTACAGGGCCGCCTGTCTATAGCAATCAGCCCCAGCATTTT.

This rearrangement joins TRBV7-8 to TRBJ2-7, with 7 bases lining up with TRBD1. The CDR3 is 14 residues long. The germline V gene has CDR1 SGHVS and CDR2 FQNEAQ. The J segment lost 5 bases and the V segment lost 4 bases, leaving 8 bases of the junction unmatched. CDR3 sequence: CASSSPRDRDEQYF. The CDR3 nucleotides read TGTGCCAGCAGCTCGCCCAGAGACAGGGACGAGCAGTACTTC.

V is TRBV27 and J is TRBJ2-7, with 8 nucleotides matching TRBD2. V shed 7 bases, J shed 2 bases, and the junction held 4 bases outside the gene matches. The CDR3 contains 13 residues. Germline CDR1 reads MNHEY; CDR2 reads SMNVEV (reference sequence). For the CDR3, the DNA is TGTGCCAGCAACGAGCGGGGGACCTACGAGCAGTACTTC. This encodes CASNERGTYEQYF.

The V gene is TRBV7-6, the J gene TRBJ2-3, with 8 bases lining up with TRBD2. J lost 5 bases, V lost 1 base, and 5 bases had no gene match. This CDR3 contains 15 residues. Germline V gene data show CDR1 as SGHVS and CDR2 as FNYEAQ. The CDR3 nucleotides read TGTGCCAGCAGCTTAGTCCGGGAGGGGGGAGATACGCAGTATTTT. Protein sequence: CASSLVREGGDTQYF.

The chain joins TRBV7-8 to TRBJ2-2; D possibly matches TRBD1 or TRBD2 (5 bases each). This CDR3 comprises 17 residues. Germline lookup yields CDR1 SGHVS and CDR2 FQNEAQ. V was cut by 5 bases and J by 0 bases, with 16 bases left in between. CDR3 nucleotide sequence: TGTGCCAGCAGCCTAGGGGTCAGCGGCTCGAACACCGGGGAGCTGTTTTTT. Translated, it gives CASSLGVSGSNTGELFF.

This clone came up once. This chain connects TRBV7-2 to TRBJ2-2; tentatively, D is TRBD2 (5 bases). CDR1 is SGHTA, CDR2 FQGNSA, per germline. The V end lost 5 bases, the J end lost 3 bases, and 16 bases lay between the germline ends. The CDR3 spans 16 residues. CDR3 nucleotide sequence: TGTGCCAGCAGCCTACGGACTTACAAGTACACCGGGGAGCTGTTTTTT. This translates into CASSLRTYKYTGELFF.

V gene TRBV5-6 combines with J gene TRBJ2-2; 8 nucleotides align to TRBD2. V was pared by 4 bases and J by 7 bases, with 15 bases of the junction left unmatched. This CDR3 spans 17 amino acids. Germline V gene sequence: CDR1 SGHDT, CDR2 YYEEEE. The CDR3 region is CASSRSGLGIYGGELFF. CDR3 sequence (DNA): TGTGCCAGCAGCCGGTCGGGACTAGGGATTTACGGCGGGGAGCTGTTTTTT.

This clone showed up just once. The chain recombines TRBV27 with TRBJ2-5; TRBD1 matches 8 bases. The CDR3 has 16 residues. V was pared by 5 bases and J by 1 base, with 9 bases of the junction left unmatched. Germline-derived CDR1 and CDR2 are MNHEY and SMNVEV (reference sequence). The CDR3 sequence is CASSPFRTGIQETQYF. Written as DNA, the CDR3 is TGTGCCAGCAGTCCGTTCAGGACAGGGATCCAAGAGACCCAGTACTTC.

The chain carries TRBV7-9 and TRBJ2-1; tentatively, D is TRBD1 (6 bases). The germline CDR1 and CDR2 sequences are SEHNR and FQNEAQ (reference sequence). V shed 5 bases and J shed 9 bases, with 14 bases lying between them. The CDR3 runs to 13 residues. The CDR3 sequence is CASSNTGQREQFF. The CDR3 DNA reads as TGTGCCAGCAGCAACACGGGACAACGTGAGCAGTTCTTC.

This clone was observed a single time. J is TRBJ2-7 and V is TRBV5-6, with D possibly being TRBD1 (6 bases). Germline CDR1 reads SGHDT; CDR2 reads YYEEEE. V was shortened by 4 bases and J by 2 bases, with 13 bases between the two germline ends. The CDR3 has 14 amino acids. The CDR3 is CASSPTGDPYEQYF. CDR3 coding DNA: TGTGCCAGCAGCCCGACAGGAGATCCCTACGAGCAGTACTTC.

The chain combines TRBV11-2 with TRBJ2-1; 10 bases match TRBD2. The CDR3 contains 16 residues. The germline V gene has CDR1 SGHAT and CDR2 FQNNGV. V lost 5 bases, J lost 4 bases, and 8 bases stayed unmatched. The CDR3 nucleotides read TGTGCCAGCAGCACCAAGGGACTAGCGCTTTACAATGAGCAGTTCTTC. Translated, it gives CASSTKGLALYNEQFF. The full variable domain, with the rest looked up from reference TRBV11-2 and TRBJ2-1, is EAGVAQSPRYKIIEKRQSVAFWCNPISGHATLYWYQQILGQGPKLLIQFQNNGVVDDSQLPKDRFSAERLKGVDSTLKIQPAKLEDSAVYLCASSTKGLALYNEQFFGPGTRLTVL.

The rearrangement uses TRBV19 and TRBJ1-5; D perhaps matches TRBD1 (5 bases). V lost 0 bases and J lost 7, with 16 bases in between. Germline lookup yields CDR1 LNHDA and CDR2 SQIVND (reference sequence). The CDR3 consists of 16 residues. The CDR3 DNA reads as TGTGCCAGTAGTATAGATCGGGGCGGGATGGACCAGCCCCAGCATTTT. This codes for CASSIDRGGMDQPQHF.